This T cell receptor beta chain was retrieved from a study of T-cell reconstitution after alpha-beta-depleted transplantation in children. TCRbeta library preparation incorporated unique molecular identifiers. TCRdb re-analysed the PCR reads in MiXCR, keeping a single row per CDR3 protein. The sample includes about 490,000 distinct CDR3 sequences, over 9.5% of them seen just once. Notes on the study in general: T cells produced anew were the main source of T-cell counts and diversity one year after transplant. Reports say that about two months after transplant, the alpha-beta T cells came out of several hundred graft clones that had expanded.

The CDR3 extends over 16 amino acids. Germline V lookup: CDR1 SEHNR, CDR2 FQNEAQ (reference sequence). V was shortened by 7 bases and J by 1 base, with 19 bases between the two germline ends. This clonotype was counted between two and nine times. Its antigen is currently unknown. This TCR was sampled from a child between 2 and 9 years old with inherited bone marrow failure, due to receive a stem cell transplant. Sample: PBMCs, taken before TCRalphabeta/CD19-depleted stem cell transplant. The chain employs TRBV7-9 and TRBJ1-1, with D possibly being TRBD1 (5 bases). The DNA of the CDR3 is TGTGCCAGCACCCACAGCGCAGGAGGGGAGAACACTGAAGCTTTCTTT. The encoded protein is CASTHSAGGENTEAFF.